Given below is one T cell receptor beta chain in context. Its antigen is unknown. Each of the CD4+ naive, central memory, regulatory and stem cell-like memory populations was sorted via CD45RO/CCR7/CD25/CD127/CD95/CD27. The authors reverse transcribed all of the isolated RNA, so sequencing captured expressed TCRB transcripts. The protocol was immunoSEQ multiplex PCR, while the TCRdb copy is restricted to in-frame clones and leaves out a portion. The sample shows roughly 240,000 clones, around 68% of them seen only once. These data come from a study of beta chain features in type 1 diabetes. Germline loops: CDR1 SQVTM, CDR2 ANQGSEA. This CDR3 is built from 17 residues. Trimming removed 5 bases from V and 5 bases from J; junction bases left unmatched: 18. Study findings and constraints: For type 1 diabetes patients, VDJ junctions showed fewer insertions and more deletions. PCR may have favored shorter templates equally in patients and controls. Cells carrying high TCR expression could end up over-represented when cDNA is sequenced.

The sequenced material came from naive CD4+ T cells from blood. The chain has TRBV29-1 and TRBJ2-5, with TRBD1 matching 9 bases. The TCR originated in a man aged 25-45 years in good health. The CDR3 reads CSVSKPGTGPGEETQYF. CDR3 coding DNA: TGCAGCGTTTCAAAGCCCGGGACAGGGCCCGGAGAGGAGACCCAGTACTTC. Variable domain in full (rest from reference TRBV29-1 and TRBJ2-5): SAVISQKPSRDICQRGTSLTIQCQVDSQVTMMFWYRQQPGQSLTLIATANQGSEATYESGFVIDKFPISRPNLTFSTLTVSNMSPEDSSIYLCSVSKPGTGPGEETQYFGPGTRLLVL.